This T cell receptor beta chain comes out of a study of vaccination and CD4 T cells after COVID-19. Study-wide results and caveats: Counts of SARS-CoV-2-reactive clonotypes had a median that went from about 20 to 38, a nonsignificant change.

Regarding treatment: roughly 11-day PBMC culture with coronavirus spike peptide pools or control peptides (ViraFEST assay). Details on this clonotype: The antigen remains unidentified.

Sequencing of the DNA from cultured CD4+ T cells was carried out with the Oncomine TCR Beta short-read assay. TCRdb reanalysed the PCR reads using MiXCR and keeps one entry per CDR3 protein. The sample carries roughly 28,000 distinct CDR3 sequences, around 64% recorded once. The germline gives CDR1 MDHEN, CDR2 SYDVKM. The germline V and J ends were trimmed by 7 bases and 9 bases, with 10 bases remaining between them. The CDR3 loop spans 12 amino acids. The chain combines TRBV28 with TRBJ1-6, with D tentatively TRBD1 (6 bases). The specimen comprised CD4+ T cells from blood, cultured in vitro, sampled after SARS-CoV-2 vaccination. The receptor was derived from a human donor who received a COVID-19 vaccine. The CDR3 loop is CASTTGGSPLHF. CDR3 DNA sequence: TGTGCCAGCACGACAGGTGGTTCACCCCTCCACTTT.